This TCR beta chain was sequenced during a study of breast tumors, draining lymph nodes, adjacent tissues. Study conclusions and caveats: Tumor TCR diversity was below lymph nodes but above nontumor tissue.

With regard to this clonotype: Its antigen is undetermined. Possible read error: a much larger clone is one base away.

This CDR3 contains 14 residues. Germline V gene sequence: CDR1 MNHEY, CDR2 SMNVEV (reference sequence). Breast cancer patients provided tissue from their axillary draining lymph nodes. MiXCR, applied by TCRdb to the multiplex PCR reads, yields one record per CDR3 protein. The table shows 150,000 to 200,000 distinct CDR3 sequences, with 33% occurring only once. Sequenced material: axillary lymph node tissue. This TCR derives from a female donor with breast cancer. Some clones in this sample may be carry-over from other donors' samples. The chain has TRBV27 and TRBJ2-7; TRBD1 or TRBD2 may be the D gene (5 bases each). This CDR3 is CANSLSRESYEQYF. CDR3 DNA: TGTGCCAACAGTTTATCCAGGGAGTCCTACGAGCAGTACTTC.